This T cell receptor beta chain was documented in a study of cytomegalovirus exposure and HLA in healthy donors. At the level of the study: The Caucasian-associated ancestry cluster contained 65% to 85% of the roughly 390 genotyped donors. Findings of the study overall: An analysis done earlier found most TCR beta V segments productive about 90% or about 30% of the time. TCR beta chains associated with HLA were, in a later analysis, more clonally expanded than equally common others.

V shed 1 base and J shed 0 bases, with 7 bases lying between them. Germline V lookup: CDR1 SGHRS, CDR2 YFSETQ. The CDR3 extends over 14 amino acids. This clone was seen a few times. Its cognate antigen is unknown. The PCR made use of 60 Vbeta and 13 Jbeta primers. Data came from immunoSEQ multiplex PCR; TCRdb stores just in-frame clones and leaves some out. The data contain more than 65,000 clones, 67% of them singletons. The sequence was collected from a woman aged 45-65 years in good health and CMV-seropositive. The sample taken for sequencing was PBMCs. The gene calls are TRBV5-1 and TRBJ2-5; TRBD2 might be the D (5 bases). CDR3 DNA sequence: TGCGCCAGCAGCTTGTCGCGGGACCAAGAGACCCAGTACTTC. Encoded protein: CASSLSRDQETQYF.